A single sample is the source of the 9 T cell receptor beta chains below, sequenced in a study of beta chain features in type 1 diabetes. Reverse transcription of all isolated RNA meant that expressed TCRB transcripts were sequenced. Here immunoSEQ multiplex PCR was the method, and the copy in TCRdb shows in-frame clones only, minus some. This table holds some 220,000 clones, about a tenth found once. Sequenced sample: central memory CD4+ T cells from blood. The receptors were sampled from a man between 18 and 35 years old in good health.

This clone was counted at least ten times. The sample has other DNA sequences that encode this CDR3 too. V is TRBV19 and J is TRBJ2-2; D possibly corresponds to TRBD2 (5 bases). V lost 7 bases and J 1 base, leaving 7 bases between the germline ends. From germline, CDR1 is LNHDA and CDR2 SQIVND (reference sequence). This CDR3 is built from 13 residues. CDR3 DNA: TGTGCCAGTACCCGGGGGAACACCGGGGAGCTGTTTTTT. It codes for CASTRGNTGELFF.

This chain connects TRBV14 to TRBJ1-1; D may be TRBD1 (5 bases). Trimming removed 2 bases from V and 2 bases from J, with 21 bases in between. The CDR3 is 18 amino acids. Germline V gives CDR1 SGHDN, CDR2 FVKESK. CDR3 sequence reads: CASSQRRDATARNTEAFF. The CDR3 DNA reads TGTGCCAGCAGCCAAAGGAGGGACGCGACAGCTAGAAACACTGAAGCTTTCTTT. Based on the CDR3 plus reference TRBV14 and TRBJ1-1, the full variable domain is EAGVTQFPSHSVIEKGQTVTLRCDPISGHDNLYWYRRVMGKEIKFLLHFVKESKQDESGMPNNRFLAERTGGTYSTLKVQPAELEDSGVYFCASSQRRDATARNTEAFFGQGTRLTVV.

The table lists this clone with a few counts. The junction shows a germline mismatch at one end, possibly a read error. As DNA, the CDR3 is TGTGCTAGCAGCTTATCCCAGGGCGGCACCGGGGAGCTGTTTTTT. It specifies CASSLSQGGTGELFF. This chain connects TRBV7-7 to TRBJ2-2; D is possibly TRBD1 (5 bases). Germline V gene lookup returns CDR1 SSHAT and CDR2 FNYEAQ (reference sequence). CDR3 length: 15 amino acids.

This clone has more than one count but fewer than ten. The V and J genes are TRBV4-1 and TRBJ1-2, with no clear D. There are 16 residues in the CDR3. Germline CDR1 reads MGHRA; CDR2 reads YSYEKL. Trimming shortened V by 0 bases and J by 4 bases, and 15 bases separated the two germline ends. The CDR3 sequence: CASSQDPSNTVYGYTF. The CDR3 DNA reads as TGCGCCAGCAGCCAAGATCCCTCAAACACAGTCTATGGCTACACCTTC.

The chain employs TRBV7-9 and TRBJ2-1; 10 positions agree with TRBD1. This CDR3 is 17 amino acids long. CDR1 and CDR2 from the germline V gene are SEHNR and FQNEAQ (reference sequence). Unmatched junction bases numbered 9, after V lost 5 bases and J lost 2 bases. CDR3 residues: CASSPSPGTGAYNEQFF. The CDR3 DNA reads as TGTGCCAGCAGCCCCTCCCCCGGGACAGGGGCCTACAATGAGCAGTTCTTC.

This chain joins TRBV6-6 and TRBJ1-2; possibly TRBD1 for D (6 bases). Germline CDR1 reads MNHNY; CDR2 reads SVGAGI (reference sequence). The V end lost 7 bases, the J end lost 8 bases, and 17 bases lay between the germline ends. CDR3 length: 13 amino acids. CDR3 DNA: TGTGCCAGCACCTTCTCAGGGGAGGGCGGCTACACCTTC. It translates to CASTFSGEGGYTF.

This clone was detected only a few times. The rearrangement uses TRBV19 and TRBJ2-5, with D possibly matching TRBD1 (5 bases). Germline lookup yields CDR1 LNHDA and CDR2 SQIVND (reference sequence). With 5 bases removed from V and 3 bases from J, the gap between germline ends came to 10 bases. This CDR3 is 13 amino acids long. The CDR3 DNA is TGTGCCAGTAGTTCCTTAGGGGAAGAGACCCAGTACTTC. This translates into CASSSLGEETQYF.

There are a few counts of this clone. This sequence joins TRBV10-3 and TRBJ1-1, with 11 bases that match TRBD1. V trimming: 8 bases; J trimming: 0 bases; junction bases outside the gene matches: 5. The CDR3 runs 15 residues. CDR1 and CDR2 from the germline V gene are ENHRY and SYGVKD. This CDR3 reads CAIARTGGMNTEAFF. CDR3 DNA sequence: TGTGCCATCGCTAGGACAGGGGGCATGAACACTGAAGCTTTCTTT.

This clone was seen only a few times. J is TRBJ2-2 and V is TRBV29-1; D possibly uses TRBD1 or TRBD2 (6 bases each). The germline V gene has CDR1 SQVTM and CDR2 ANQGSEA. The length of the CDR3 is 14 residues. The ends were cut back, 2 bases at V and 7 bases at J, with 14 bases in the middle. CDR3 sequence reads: CSVEFRGRVGELFF. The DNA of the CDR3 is TGCAGCGTTGAATTCCGGGGGCGAGTCGGGGAGCTGTTTTTT.